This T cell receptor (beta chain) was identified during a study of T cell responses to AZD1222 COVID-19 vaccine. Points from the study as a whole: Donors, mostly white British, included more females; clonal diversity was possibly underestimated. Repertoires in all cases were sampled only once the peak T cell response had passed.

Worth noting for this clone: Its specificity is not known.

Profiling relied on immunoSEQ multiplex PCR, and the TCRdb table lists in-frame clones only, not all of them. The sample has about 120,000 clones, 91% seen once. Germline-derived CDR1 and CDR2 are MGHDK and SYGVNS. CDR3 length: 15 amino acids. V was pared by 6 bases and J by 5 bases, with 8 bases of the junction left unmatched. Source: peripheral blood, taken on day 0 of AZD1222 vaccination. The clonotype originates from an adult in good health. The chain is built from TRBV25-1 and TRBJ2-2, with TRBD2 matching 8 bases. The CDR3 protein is CASRSQGGRTGELFF. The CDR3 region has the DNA TGTGCCAGCAGATCACAGGGCGGGAGGACCGGGGAGCTGTTTTTT.